The subject of this entry is one T cell receptor (beta chain). Clones were sequenced by immunoSEQ multiplex PCR, and TCRdb holds only the in-frame ones, with some missing. The data show 150,000 to 200,000 clones, roughly 84% seen once. This sample stems from a study of blood T cell repertoires in COVID-19. Germline V gene sequence: CDR1 DFQATT, CDR2 SNEGSKA (reference sequence). V was shortened by 2 bases and J by 6 bases, with 7 bases between the two germline ends. CDR3 length equals 11 residues. This TCR was sampled from a man between 65 and 79 years old with active or convalescent COVID-19. What was sequenced was peripheral blood. This chain joins TRBV20-1 and TRBJ1-2, with D possibly TRBD1 on 5 matching bases. The CDR3 region is CSARQGNGYTF. The CDR3 DNA reads TGCAGTGCTAGACAGGGCAATGGCTACACCTTC.